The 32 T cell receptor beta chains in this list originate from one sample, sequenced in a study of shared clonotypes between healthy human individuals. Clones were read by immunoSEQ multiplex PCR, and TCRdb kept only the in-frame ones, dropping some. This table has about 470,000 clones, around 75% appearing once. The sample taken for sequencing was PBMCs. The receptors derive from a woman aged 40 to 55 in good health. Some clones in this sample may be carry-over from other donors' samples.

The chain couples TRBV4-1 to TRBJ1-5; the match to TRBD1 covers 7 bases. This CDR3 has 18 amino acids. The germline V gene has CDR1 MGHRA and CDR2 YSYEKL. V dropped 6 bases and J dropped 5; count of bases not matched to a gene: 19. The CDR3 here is CASRINLQAGGRYQPQHF. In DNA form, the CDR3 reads TGCGCCAGCAGGATCAATCTCCAGGCAGGGGGAAGGTATCAGCCCCAGCATTTT.

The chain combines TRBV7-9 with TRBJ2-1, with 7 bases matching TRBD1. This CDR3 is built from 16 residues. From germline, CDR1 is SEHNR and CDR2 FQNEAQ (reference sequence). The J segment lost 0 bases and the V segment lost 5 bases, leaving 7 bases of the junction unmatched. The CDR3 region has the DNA TGTGCCAGCAGCACTTTACAGGGGAGCTCCTACAATGAGCAGTTCTTC. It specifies CASSTLQGSSYNEQFF.

CDR3 sequence reads: CAWSRELGCEQYF. DNA for the CDR3: TGTGCCTGGAGTCGAGAGCTAGGCTGCGAGCAGTACTTC. The chain carries TRBV30 and TRBJ2-5; no clear D. The end of the DNA aligns better with TRBJ2-7, so the J call may be wrong. Germline V gene sequence: CDR1 GTSNPN, CDR2 SVGIG (reference sequence). CDR3 length: 13 amino acids.

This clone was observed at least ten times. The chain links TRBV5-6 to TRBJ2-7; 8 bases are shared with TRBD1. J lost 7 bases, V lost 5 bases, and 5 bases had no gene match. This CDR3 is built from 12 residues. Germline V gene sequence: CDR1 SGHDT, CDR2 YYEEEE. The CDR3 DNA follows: TGTGCCAGCAGTGGACAGGGTGGTGAGCAGTACTTC. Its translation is CASSGQGGEQYF.

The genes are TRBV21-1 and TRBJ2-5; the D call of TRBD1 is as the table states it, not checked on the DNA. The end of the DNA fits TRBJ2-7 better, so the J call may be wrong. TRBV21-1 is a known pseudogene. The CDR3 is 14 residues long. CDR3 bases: TGTGCCAGACAATTGGGGCGGCTTAAGTACGAGCAGTACTTC. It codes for CARQLGRLKYEQYF.

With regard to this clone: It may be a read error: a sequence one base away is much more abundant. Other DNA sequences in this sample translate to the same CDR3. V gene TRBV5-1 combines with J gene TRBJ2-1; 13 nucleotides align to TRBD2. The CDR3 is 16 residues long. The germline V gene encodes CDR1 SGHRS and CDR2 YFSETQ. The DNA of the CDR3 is TGTGCCAGCAGCGGAACTAGCGGGAGGGCCGGGGGTGAGCAGTTCTTC. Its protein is CASSGTSGRAGGEQFF.

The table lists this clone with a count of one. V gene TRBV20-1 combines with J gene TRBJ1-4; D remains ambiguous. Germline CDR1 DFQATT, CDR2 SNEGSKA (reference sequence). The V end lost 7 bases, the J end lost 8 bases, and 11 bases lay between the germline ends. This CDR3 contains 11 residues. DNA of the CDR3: TGCAGTGGAATCGAACTGGAAAAACTGTTTTTT. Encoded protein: CSGIELEKLFF.

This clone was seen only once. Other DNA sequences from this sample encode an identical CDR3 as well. CDR3 in amino acids: CASSLAAGSTDTQYF. CDR3 nucleotides: TGTGCCAGCAGCTTAGCGGCGGGTTCCACAGATACGCAGTATTTT. The rearrangement uses TRBV7-6 and TRBJ2-3; maybe TRBD2 (5 bases). There are 15 residues in the CDR3. V was clipped by 0 bases and J by 2 bases, with 9 bases between them. Germline V gives CDR1 SGHVS, CDR2 FNYEAQ.

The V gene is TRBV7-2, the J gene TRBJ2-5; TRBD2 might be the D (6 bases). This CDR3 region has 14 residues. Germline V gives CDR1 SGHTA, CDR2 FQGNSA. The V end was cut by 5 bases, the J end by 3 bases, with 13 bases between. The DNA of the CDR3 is TGTGCCAGCAGCGAGGGGCCGGGGGAAGAGACCCAGTACTTC. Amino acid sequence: CASSEGPGEETQYF.

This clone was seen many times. The CDR3 reads CASSGRGPHGYTF. The CDR3 region has the DNA TGTGCCAGCAGTGGTAGGGGGCCTCATGGCTACACCTTC. The chain has TRBV6-1 and TRBJ1-2; TRBD1 matches at 7 bases. V was clipped by 4 bases and J by 6 bases; unmatched bases: 5. There are 13 residues in the CDR3. Germline V gene sequence: CDR1 MNHNS, CDR2 SASEGT.

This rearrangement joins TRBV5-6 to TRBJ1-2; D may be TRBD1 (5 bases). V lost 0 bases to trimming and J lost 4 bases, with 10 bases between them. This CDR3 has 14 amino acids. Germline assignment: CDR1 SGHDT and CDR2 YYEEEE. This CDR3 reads CASSLVPGTYGYTF. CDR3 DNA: TGTGCCAGCAGCTTGGTCCCAGGGACCTATGGCTACACCTTC.

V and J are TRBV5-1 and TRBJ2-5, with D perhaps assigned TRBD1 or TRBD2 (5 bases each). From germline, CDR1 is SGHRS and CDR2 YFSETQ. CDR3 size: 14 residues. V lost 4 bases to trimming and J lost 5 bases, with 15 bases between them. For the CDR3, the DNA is TGCGCCAGCAGCCTAGGGACCGGGATTGAGACCCAGTACTTC. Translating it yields CASSLGTGIETQYF.

In nucleotides, the CDR3 is TGCGCCAGCAGTCCGGCCGGGACAGGGAAAAATGAGCAGTTCTTC. Its translation: CASSPAGTGKNEQFF. The chain recombines TRBV5-1 with TRBJ2-1; 9 bases fit TRBD1. This CDR3 comprises 15 residues. Unmatched junction bases numbered 10, after V lost 5 bases and J lost 7 bases. Per germline, CDR1 SGHRS and CDR2 YFSETQ.

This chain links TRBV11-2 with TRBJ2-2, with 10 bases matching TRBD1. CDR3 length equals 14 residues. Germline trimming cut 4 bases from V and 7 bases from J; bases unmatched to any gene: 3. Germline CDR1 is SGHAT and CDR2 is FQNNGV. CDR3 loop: CASSWDRGGGELFF. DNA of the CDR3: TGTGCCAGCAGCTGGGACAGGGGTGGCGGGGAGCTGTTTTTT.

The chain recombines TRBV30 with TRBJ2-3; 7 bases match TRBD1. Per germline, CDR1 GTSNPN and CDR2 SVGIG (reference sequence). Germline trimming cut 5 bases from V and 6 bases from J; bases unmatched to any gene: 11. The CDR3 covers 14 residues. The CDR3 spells CAWLFRQGPDTQYF. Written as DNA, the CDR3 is TGTGCCTGGCTCTTTCGACAGGGCCCCGATACGCAGTATTTT.

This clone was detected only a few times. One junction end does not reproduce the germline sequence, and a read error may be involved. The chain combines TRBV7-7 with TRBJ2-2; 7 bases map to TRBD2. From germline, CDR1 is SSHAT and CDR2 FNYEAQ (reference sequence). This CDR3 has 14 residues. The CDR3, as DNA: TGTGCTAGCAGCCCAGGGAGGGCCACCGGGGAGCTGTTTTTT. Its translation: CASSPGRATGELFF.

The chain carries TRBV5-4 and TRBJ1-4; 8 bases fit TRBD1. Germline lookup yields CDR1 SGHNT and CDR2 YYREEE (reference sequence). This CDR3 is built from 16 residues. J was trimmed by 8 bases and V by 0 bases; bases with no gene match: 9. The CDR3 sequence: CASSLGGQASGEKLFF. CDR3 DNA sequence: TGTGCCAGCAGCTTGGGGGGACAGGCGAGTGGGGAAAAACTGTTTTTT.

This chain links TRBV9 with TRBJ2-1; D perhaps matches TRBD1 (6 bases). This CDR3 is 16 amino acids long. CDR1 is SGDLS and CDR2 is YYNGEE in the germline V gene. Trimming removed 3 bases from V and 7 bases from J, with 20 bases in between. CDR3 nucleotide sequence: TGTGCCAGCAGCGCATCGCAGGGGTGGAGGCCTAATGAGCAGTTCTTC. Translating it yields CASSASQGWRPNEQFF.

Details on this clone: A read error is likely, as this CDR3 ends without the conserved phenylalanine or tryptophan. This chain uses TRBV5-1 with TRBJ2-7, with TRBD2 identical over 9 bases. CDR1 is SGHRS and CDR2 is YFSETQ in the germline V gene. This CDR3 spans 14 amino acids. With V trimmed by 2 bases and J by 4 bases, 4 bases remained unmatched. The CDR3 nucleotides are TGCGCCAGCAGCTTTCGAGCGGGAGGATACGAGCAGTACCTC. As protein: CASSFRAGGYEQYL.

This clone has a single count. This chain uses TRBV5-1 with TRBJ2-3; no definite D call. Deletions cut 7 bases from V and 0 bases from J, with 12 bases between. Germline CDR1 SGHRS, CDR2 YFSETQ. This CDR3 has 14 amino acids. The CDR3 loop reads CASSDVTSTDTQYF. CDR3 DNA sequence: TGCGCCAGCTCCGACGTTACTAGCACAGATACGCAGTATTTT. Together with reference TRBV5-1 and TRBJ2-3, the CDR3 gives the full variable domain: KAGVTQTPRYLIKTRGQQVTLSCSPISGHRSVSWYQQTPGQGLQFLFEYFSETQRNKGNFPGRFSGRQFSNSRSEMNVSTLELGDSALYLCASSDVTSTDTQYFGPGTRLTVL.

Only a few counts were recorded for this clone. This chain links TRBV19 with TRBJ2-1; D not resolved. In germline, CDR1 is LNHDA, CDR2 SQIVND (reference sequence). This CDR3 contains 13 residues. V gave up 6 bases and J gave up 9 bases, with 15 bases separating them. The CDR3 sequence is CASRLPAATEQFF. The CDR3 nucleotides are TGTGCCAGTAGACTCCCCGCGGCAACTGAGCAGTTCTTC.

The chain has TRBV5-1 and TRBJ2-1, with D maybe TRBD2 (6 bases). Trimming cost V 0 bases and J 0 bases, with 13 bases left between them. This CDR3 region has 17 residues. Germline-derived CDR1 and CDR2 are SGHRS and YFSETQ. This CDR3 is CASSLVASASSYNEQFF. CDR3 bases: TGCGCCAGCAGCTTGGTAGCTAGCGCGAGCTCCTACAATGAGCAGTTCTTC.

The CDR3 DNA sequence: TGTGCCAGCAGCCACCCCTCCGGGACAGGGGGCATTTCTAGCACAGATACGCAGTATTTT. Protein sequence: CASSHPSGTGGISSTDTQYF. The J gene is TRBJ2-3, the V gene TRBV4-2; 12 nucleotides match TRBD1. Unmatched junction bases numbered 13, after V lost 3 bases and J lost 0 bases. CDR1 and CDR2 from the germline V gene are LGHNA and YNFKEQ. There are 20 residues in the CDR3.

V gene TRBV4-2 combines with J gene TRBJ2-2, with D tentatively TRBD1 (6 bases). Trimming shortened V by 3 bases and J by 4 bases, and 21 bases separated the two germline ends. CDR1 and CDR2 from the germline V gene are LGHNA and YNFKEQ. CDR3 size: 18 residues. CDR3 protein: CASSHDPGQTKTTGELFF. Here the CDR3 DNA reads TGTGCCAGCAGCCATGATCCTGGACAGACTAAAACCACCGGGGAGCTGTTTTTT.

CDR3 sequence reads: CASSSWQGAHEQYF. The DNA for the CDR3 is TGTGCCAGCAGCTCGTGGCAGGGGGCACACGAGCAGTACTTC. This chain links TRBV13 with TRBJ2-7, with 8 bases aligning to TRBD1. J gave up 5 bases and V 4 bases, and 7 bases lay outside the gene matches. In germline, CDR1 is PRHDT, CDR2 FYEKMQ (reference sequence). CDR3 length equals 14 residues.

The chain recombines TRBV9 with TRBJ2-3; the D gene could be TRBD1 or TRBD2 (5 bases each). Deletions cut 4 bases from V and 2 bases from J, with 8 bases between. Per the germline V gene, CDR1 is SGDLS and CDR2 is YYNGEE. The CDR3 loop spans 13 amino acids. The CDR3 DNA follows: TGTGCCAGCAGCAAAGGGACCACAGATACGCAGTATTTT. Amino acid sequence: CASSKGTTDTQYF.

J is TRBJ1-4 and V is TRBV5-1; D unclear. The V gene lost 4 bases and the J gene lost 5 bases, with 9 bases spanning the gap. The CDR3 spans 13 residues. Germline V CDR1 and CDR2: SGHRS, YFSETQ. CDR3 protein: CASSPDWNEKLFF. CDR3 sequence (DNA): TGCGCCAGCAGCCCGGACTGGAATGAAAAACTGTTTTTT.

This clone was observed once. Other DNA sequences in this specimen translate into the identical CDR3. The CDR3 region has the DNA TGCAGTGCCCTGGGCTACGAGCAGTACTTC. It yields the protein CSALGYEQYF. This chain joins TRBV20-1 and TRBJ2-7; D uncertain. The CDR3 totals 10 residues. Trimming stripped 6 bases from V and 3 bases from J, with 6 bases between. Germline lookup yields CDR1 DFQATT and CDR2 SNEGSKA (reference sequence).

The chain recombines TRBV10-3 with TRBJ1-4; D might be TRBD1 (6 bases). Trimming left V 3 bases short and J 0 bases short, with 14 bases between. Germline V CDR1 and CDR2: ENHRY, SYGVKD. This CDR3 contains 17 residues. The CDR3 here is CAISDPGDPSTNEKLFF. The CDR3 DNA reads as TGTGCCATCAGTGATCCAGGGGATCCTTCAACTAATGAAAAACTGTTTTTT.

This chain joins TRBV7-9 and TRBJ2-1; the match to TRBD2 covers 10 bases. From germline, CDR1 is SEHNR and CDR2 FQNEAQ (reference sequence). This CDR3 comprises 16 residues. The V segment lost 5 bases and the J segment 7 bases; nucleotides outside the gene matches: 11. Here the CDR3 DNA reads TGTGCCAGCAGCATTATAGCGGGAGGCGTTGGGAATGAGCAGTTCTTC. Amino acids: CASSIIAGGVGNEQFF.

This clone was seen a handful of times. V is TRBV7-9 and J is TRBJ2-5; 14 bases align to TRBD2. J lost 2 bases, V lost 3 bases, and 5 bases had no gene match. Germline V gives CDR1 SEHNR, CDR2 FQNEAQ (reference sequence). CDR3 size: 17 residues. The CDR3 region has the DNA TGTGCCAGCAGCTTGGGACGGACTAGCGGGGGGCAAGAGACCCAGTACTTC. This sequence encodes CASSLGRTSGGQETQYF. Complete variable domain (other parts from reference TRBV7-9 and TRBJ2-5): DTGVSQNPRHKITKRGQNVTFRCDPISEHNRLYWYRQTLGQGPEFLTYFQNEAQLEKSRLLSDRFSAERPKGSFSTLEIQRTEQGDSAMYLCASSLGRTSGGQETQYFGPGTRLLVL.

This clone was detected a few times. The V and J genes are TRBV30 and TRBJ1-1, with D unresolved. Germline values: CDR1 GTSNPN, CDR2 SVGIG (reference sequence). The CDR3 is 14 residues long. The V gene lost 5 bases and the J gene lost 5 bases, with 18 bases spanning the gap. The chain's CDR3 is CAWALGHLETEAFF. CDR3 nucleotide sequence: TGTGCCTGGGCCCTGGGCCACCTGGAGACTGAAGCTTTCTTT. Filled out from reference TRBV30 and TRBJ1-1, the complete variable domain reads SQTIHQWPATLVQPVGSPLSLECTVEGTSNPNLYWYRQAAGRGLQLLFYSVGIGQISSEVPQNLSASRPQDRQFILSSKKLLLSDSGFYLCAWALGHLETEAFFGQGTRLTVV.